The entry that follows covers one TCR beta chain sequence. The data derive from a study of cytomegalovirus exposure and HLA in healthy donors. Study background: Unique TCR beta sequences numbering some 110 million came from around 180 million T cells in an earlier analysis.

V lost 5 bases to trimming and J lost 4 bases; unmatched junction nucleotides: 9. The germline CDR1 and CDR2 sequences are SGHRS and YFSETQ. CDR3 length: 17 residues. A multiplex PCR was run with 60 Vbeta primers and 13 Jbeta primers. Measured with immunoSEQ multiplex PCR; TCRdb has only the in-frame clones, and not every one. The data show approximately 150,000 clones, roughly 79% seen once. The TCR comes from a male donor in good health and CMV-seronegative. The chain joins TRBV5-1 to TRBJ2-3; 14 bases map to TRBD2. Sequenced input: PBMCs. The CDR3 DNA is TGCGCCAGCAGGCTTTGGACTAGCGGGAGGACCGCAGATACGCAGTATTTT. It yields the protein CASRLWTSGRTADTQYF.